These T cell receptor beta chains were read from a single sample in a study of blood T cells in healthy people across ages. TCRdb re-derived calls from the 5' RACE reads in MiXCR, one entry per CDR3 protein. The table includes around 990,000 distinct CDR3 sequences, more than 30% detected once. Sequenced material: blood. The source of these receptors is a man aged 18 to 29 in good health. The CDR3 runs from the conserved cysteine through the conserved F or W. A D gene is named only where the DNA matches it firmly. The size of a clone is reported for some rows only, either as once, few or many, or as a class for expanded clones.

d_gene,j_gene,abundance,v_gene,len,CDR3aa,CDR3nt
TRBD2,TRBJ2-3,few,TRBV9,18,CASSFPSRLAVSTDTQYF,TGTGCCAGCAGCTTCCCCTCGAGGCTAGCGGTTAGCACAGATACGCAGTATTTT
.,TRBJ2-3,.,TRBV7-8,14,CASSPQGFGDTQYF,TGTGCCAGCAGCCCCCAAGGGTTTGGAGATACGCAGTATTTT
.,TRBJ1-1,.,TRBV2,13,CASSEAGRPEAFF,TGTGCCAGCAGCGAGGCGGGGAGGCCTGAAGCTTTCTTT
TRBD1,TRBJ2-5,few,TRBV29-1,12,CSVGTEQETQYF,TGCAGCGTGGGGACAGAACAAGAGACCCAGTACTTC
TRBD2,TRBJ2-5,.,TRBV7-8,17,CASSSYSGGHREETQYF,TGTGCCAGCAGCTCCTATAGCGGGGGGCACCGAGAAGAGACCCAGTACTTC
.,TRBJ1-3,.,TRBV4-3,13,CASSLRQQNTIYF,TGCGCCAGCAGCCTACGTCAGCAAAACACCATATATTTT
.,TRBJ2-1,few,TRBV7-2,15,CASSLRGALYNEQFF,TGTGCCAGCAGCTTAAGAGGGGCTCTATACAATGAGCAGTTCTTC
.,TRBJ1-1,.,TRBV7-3,14,CASSVRVGNTEAFF,TGTGCCAGCAGCGTTCGGGTAGGGAACACTGAAGCTTTCTTT
.,TRBJ1-2,.,TRBV6-2/TRBV6-3,13,CASRGTGFYGYTF,TGTGCCAGCAGGGGAACAGGGTTCTATGGCTACACCTTC
.,TRBJ1-1,.,TRBV6-1,14,CASSEALRIQEAFF,TGTGCCAGCAGTGAAGCGTTAAGGATACAGGAAGCTTTCTTT
.,TRBJ1-5,few,TRBV12-3/TRBV12-4,12,CASTSYQQPQHF,TGTGCCAGCACCTCCTACCAGCAGCCCCAGCATTTT
.,TRBJ1-5,.,TRBV6-6,15,CASSYSRQPNQPQHF,TGTGCCAGCAGTTACTCGAGACAGCCAAATCAGCCCCAGCATTTT
.,TRBJ1-6,few,TRBV9,13,CASSVGGNSPLHF,TGTGCCAGCAGCGTAGGAGGGAATTCACCCCTCCACTTT
.,TRBJ1-5,.,TRBV6-1,14,CASSVSYSDQPQHF,TGTGCCAGCAGTGTAAGCTATAGCGATCAGCCCCAGCATTTT
TRBD2,TRBJ2-1,few,TRBV6-2/TRBV6-3,13,CASRDYLYNEQFF,TGTGCCAGTAGGGACTACCTCTACAATGAGCAGTTCTTC
TRBD1,TRBJ1-1,.,TRBV12-3/TRBV12-4,14,CASRTGGWNTEAFF,TGTGCCAGCAGAACAGGGGGCTGGAACACTGAAGCTTTCTTT